This is a list of T cell receptor beta chains from one sample in a study of T cell responses to AZD1222 COVID-19 vaccine. Method: immunoSEQ multiplex PCR; TCRdb's copy keeps in-frame clones and lacks some. The table has over 100,000 clones, 90% seen once. Material: peripheral blood, obtained on day 0 of AZD1222 vaccination. The receptors here all came from an adult in good health. Both conserved end residues are part of each CDR3. A D gene is named only where the DNA matches it firmly. Some rows mark clone size as missing; the rest say once, few, many or name a class of expanded clone.

TRBJ2-1,TRBD1,.,15,TRBV5-8,TGTGCCAGCAGCTTGGCCGGGACAGGGGACAATGAGCAGTTCTTC,CASSLAGTGDNEQFF
TRBJ2-7,.,few,14,TRBV3-1/TRBV3-2,TGTGCCAGCAGCCAAGCAGGCAACTCCTACGAGCAGTACTTC,CASSQAGNSYEQYF
TRBJ2-5,.,.,14,TRBV19,TGTGCCAGTAGTGTGGAAGGTGGGGTTGAGACCCAGTACTTC,CASSVEGGVETQYF
TRBJ1-1,.,.,14,TRBV7-9,TGTGCCAGCAGCTTAGAGGGGGGGCGGACTGAAGCTTTCTTT,CASSLEGGRTEAFF
TRBJ1-5,.,.,14,TRBV6-5,TGTGCCAGCAGGCACTTTAGCAGCAATCAGCCCCAGCATTTT,CASRHFSSNQPQHF
TRBJ1-1,TRBD1,.,13,TRBV12-3/TRBV12-4,TGTGCCAGCAGGATAGACAGGGGAGGTGAAGCTTTCTTT,CASRIDRGGEAFF
TRBJ1-4,.,once,12,TRBV3-1/TRBV3-2,TGTGCCAGCAGCCGGGGGTCTGAAAAACTGTTTTTT,CASSRGSEKLFF
TRBJ2-2,TRBD2,.,14,TRBV10-3,TGTGCCACCGTAGCGGGGGGGCGGACCGGGGAGCTGTTTTTT,CATVAGGRTGELFF
TRBJ1-2,.,.,13,TRBV14,TGTGCCAGCAGCCTTGGACGGTCGTATGGCTACACCTTC,CASSLGRSYGYTF
TRBJ1-2,TRBD1,.,13,TRBV19,TGTGCCAGTACCCTCGACAGGGATTATGGCTACACCTTC,CASTLDRDYGYTF
TRBJ1-5,.,.,14,TRBV6-5,TGTGCCAACTCCGAACAGGCAACCGATCAGCCCCAGCATTTT,CANSEQATDQPQHF
TRBJ2-7,TRBD1,.,15,TRBV7-2,TGTGCCAGCAGCACAAAGGCCAGGGGGCTTCACGAGCAGTACTTC,CASSTKARGLHEQYF
TRBJ1-5,.,.,13,TRBV7-3,TGTGCCAGCAGCTTACAGGGGAATCAGCCCCAGCATTTT,CASSLQGNQPQHF
TRBJ1-1,TRBD1,.,15,TRBV6-5,TGTGCCAGCAGAGGGGGCGGACAGGGGCGATTTGAAGCTTTCTTT,CASRGGGQGRFEAFF
TRBJ1-5,TRBD1,.,14,TRBV28,TGTGCCAGCACCACGGGACAGGGGTATCAGCCCCAGCATTTT,CASTTGQGYQPQHF
TRBJ2-7,.,.,15,TRBV7-9,TGTGCCAGCAGCCAGAGCCCGTCCGGGGCCTACGAGCAGTACTTC,CASSQSPSGAYEQYF
TRBJ1-5,.,.,15,TRBV28,TGTGCCAGCAGTCTTCTGGGAAACGGCAATCAGCCCCAGCATTTT,CASSLLGNGNQPQHF
TRBJ2-1,.,few,16,TRBV24-1,TGTGCCACCAGTGAATCTGGGGCTCTTAAGAACAATGAGCAGTTCTTC,CATSESGALKNNEQFF
TRBJ2-7,.,.,16,TRBV5-1,TGCGCCAGCAGCTATGGTGGGGGGCTCGAAGGTGGCGAGCAGTACTTC,CASSYGGGLEGGEQYF
TRBJ2-7,.,.,13,TRBV6-6,TGTGCCAGCAGCTGGGCCCCCTCCTACGAGCAGTACTTC,CASSWAPSYEQYF
TRBJ2-5,TRBD1,.,15,TRBV4-1,TGCGCCAGCAGTATAGGACAGGGAGGTCAGGAGACCCAGTACTTC,CASSIGQGGQETQYF
TRBJ2-7,TRBD1,.,15,TRBV19,TGTGCCAGTACCCAGAGTGGGACAGGGAACTACGAGCAGTACTTC,CASTQSGTGNYEQYF
TRBJ2-2,.,.,16,TRBV5-6,TGTGCCAGCAGCCGACGTCGGCACTCGAACACCGGGGAGCTGTTTTTT,CASSRRRHSNTGELFF
TRBJ1-6,.,.,11,TRBV20-1,TGCAGTGCTGGGGGGGATTCACCCCTCCACTTT,CSAGGDSPLHF
TRBJ2-5,TRBD2,.,14,TRBV19,TGTGCCAGTAGTATAGCGGGGGGGGAAGAGACCCAGTACTTC,CASSIAGGEETQYF
TRBJ1-4,.,once,15,TRBV7-2,TGTGCCAGCAGCTTGCACCAGGGGACTAATGAAAAACTGTTTTTT,CASSLHQGTNEKLFF
TRBJ1-1,TRBD1,.,14,TRBV4-2,TGTGCCAGCAGCCAAACAGGGGTTTTTACTGAAGCTTTCTTT,CASSQTGVFTEAFF
TRBJ1-2,TRBD1,.,15,TRBV5-5,TGTGCCAGCAGCTTGGAGGGGGCGCGAAACTATGGCTACACCTTC,CASSLEGARNYGYTF
TRBJ1-2,.,.,14,TRBV7-8,TGTGCCAGCAGCTTAATGGGATCGGGTCAAGGCTACACCTTC,CASSLMGSGQGYTF
TRBJ2-3,TRBD1,.,16,TRBV15,TGTGCCACCAGCTCCCCGGGAAAGGGGGCGGCAGATACGCAGTATTTT,CATSSPGKGAADTQYF
TRBJ1-6,.,once,19,TRBV6-1,TGTGCCAGCAGTGAAGCTTTTTCCGCCCTCGGGGCCTATAATTCACCCCTCCACTTT,CASSEAFSALGAYNSPLHF
TRBJ2-1,.,medium-sized,12,TRBV5-1,TGCGCCAGCACCTTCCTGAGCAATGAGCAGTTCTTC,CASTFLSNEQFF
TRBJ1-5,TRBD1,.,18,TRBV6-2/TRBV6-3,TGTGCCAGCAGCTCGGGCACAGGGGGCGCTCAGTTCGCTCAGCCCCAGCATTTT,CASSSGTGGAQFAQPQHF
TRBJ2-4,.,.,13,TRBV5-1,TGCGCCAGCAGCAGACAAGGGGGGGACATTCAGTACTTC,CASSRQGGDIQYF
TRBJ2-4,.,.,11,TRBV20-1,TGCAGTGGTATCCAAGAAAACATTCAGTACTTC,CSGIQENIQYF
TRBJ2-5,.,.,15,TRBV11-2,TGTGCCAGCAGCTTAGAATGGGCCAGGGAAGAGACCCAGTACTTC,CASSLEWAREETQYF
TRBJ2-1,.,.,14,TRBV27,TGTGCCAGCAGTTTATCACGTTCGTCAGGTGAGCAGTTCTTC,CASSLSRSSGEQFF
TRBJ2-7,TRBD1,.,13,TRBV29-1,TGCAGCGTTGTCAAGGACAGGCAAAAAGAGCAGTACTTC,CSVVKDRQKEQYF
TRBJ2-3,TRBD1,.,16,TRBV9,TGTGCCAGCAGCCCCCTGGGGGACAGGGTAACAGATACGCAGTATTTT,CASSPLGDRVTDTQYF
TRBJ2-1,.,.,15,TRBV7-3,TGTGCCAGCAGCTTAAACGTCGGACAGAACAATGAGCAGTTCTTC,CASSLNVGQNNEQFF
TRBJ2-3,TRBD2,.,16,TRBV6-4,TGTGCCAGCAGTGACTCGGCTAGCGGTAGCACAGATACGCAGTATTTT,CASSDSASGSTDTQYF
TRBJ2-2,.,.,18,TRBV4-3,TGCGCCAGCAGCCAAGAGGGCCCCTCCAGGGCGAACACCGGGGAGCTGTTTTTT,CASSQEGPSRANTGELFF
TRBJ2-7,.,.,16,TRBV7-9,TGTGCCAGCAGCTTAGCAAGGGGCTTTAGCTCCTACGAGCAGTACTTC,CASSLARGFSSYEQYF
TRBJ1-1,.,.,13,TRBV12-3/TRBV12-4,TGTGCCAGCAGTTCTACAGAAAACACTGAAGCTTTCTTT,CASSSTENTEAFF
TRBJ1-5,.,.,15,TRBV6-5,TGTGCCAGCAGTCAGGCCGGGGGATCGGATCAGCCCCAGCATTTT,CASSQAGGSDQPQHF
TRBJ1-2,TRBD1,.,16,TRBV4-2,TGTGCCAGCAGCCAAGGATCGACAGGGACTAACTATGGCTACACCTTC,CASSQGSTGTNYGYTF
TRBJ1-5,.,.,13,TRBV30,TGTGCCTGGAGTGTAGGCAGGAATCAGCCCCAGCATTTT,CAWSVGRNQPQHF
TRBJ2-5,.,.,15,TRBV7-9,TGTGCCAGCAGCTTATGGAGGACTTCTCAAGAGACCCAGTACTTC,CASSLWRTSQETQYF
TRBJ1-1,.,.,13,TRBV7-9,TGTGCCAGCAGCTTCGGGGGTTATGATGAAGCTTTCTTT,CASSFGGYDEAFF
TRBJ1-6,.,.,14,TRBV19,TGTGCCCTCCATACGGGAGTTCCAGGTTCACCCCTCCACTTT,CALHTGVPGSPLHF
TRBJ1-2,TRBD1,.,15,TRBV5-1,TGCGCCAGCAGCTTGGTTGCAGGGGGGAACTATGGCTACACCTTC,CASSLVAGGNYGYTF
TRBJ2-5,TRBD2,once,18,TRBV4-2,TGTGCCAGCAGCCAAGGTCTTAGTTTGCGGGGGGGCCTGGAGACCCAGTACTTC,CASSQGLSLRGGLETQYF
TRBJ1-2,TRBD1,.,14,TRBV11-2,TGTGCCAGCAGCCTAGACAGGGGCCCCTATGGCTACACCTTC,CASSLDRGPYGYTF
TRBJ1-3,.,.,13,TRBV21-1,TGTGCCAGCCCTACTCTAACCAGAAACACCATATATTTT,CASPTLTRNTIYF
TRBJ2-2,.,.,15,TRBV6-5,TGTGCCAGCAGGCGCGGGACGGCAACCACCGGGGAGCTGTTTTTT,CASRRGTATTGELFF
TRBJ2-7,.,.,15,TRBV19,TGTGCCAGCTCTACCGGACAGCGCTTACTCTACGAGCAGTACTTC,CASSTGQRLLYEQYF
TRBJ2-2,TRBD2,.,15,TRBV5-6,TGTGCCAGCAGTTCCGGGACTAGCACCACCGGGGAGCTGTTTTTT,CASSSGTSTTGELFF
TRBJ2-7,TRBD2,.,15,TRBV5-6,TGTGCCAGCAGCCGCGCGGGGGGCCGAGGCCACGAGCAGTACTTC,CASSRAGGRGHEQYF
TRBJ1-2,.,.,14,TRBV5-4,TGTGCCAGCAGCTTAGCCGCGGGGGACTATGGCTACACCTTC,CASSLAAGDYGYTF
TRBJ1-2,.,.,13,TRBV2,TGTGCCAGCAGTGAAGACAGGGCCTATGGCTACACCTTC,CASSEDRAYGYTF